These T cell receptor beta chains were read from a single sample in a study of blood T cell repertoires in COVID-19. TCRdb keeps only in-frame clones here, not all; method: immunoSEQ multiplex PCR. Among roughly 240,000 clones, more than 75% were seen once, and the ten largest hold around 2.9%. The specimen was peripheral blood. Every receptor here comes from a woman aged 25-40 years who had recovered from COVID-19. Both conserved end residues are part of each CDR3. A D gene is named only where the DNA matches it firmly. The size of a clone is reported for some rows only, either as once, few or many, or as a class for expanded clones.

V	J	size	D	CDR3	DNA
TRBV5-4	TRBJ1-6	few	.	CASSLDSPSPLHF	TGTGCCAGCAGCCTGGACAGCCCTTCACCCCTCCACTTT
TRBV18	TRBJ1-4	few	TRBD1	CASEDRVEEKLFF	TGTGCCAGCGAAGACAGGGTGGAGGAAAAACTGTTTTTT
TRBV7-9	TRBJ2-1	.	TRBD1	CASSFSTGIDVFF	TGTGCCAGCAGCTTTTCGACAGGGATAGACGTCTTCTTC
TRBV2	TRBJ1-2	.	.	CASSPLAARGVNGYTF	TGTGCCAGCAGCCCTCTCGCGGCCCGGGGGGTGAATGGCTACACCTTC
TRBV18	TRBJ1-3	.	.	CASSRESSGNTIYF	TGTGCCAGCTCACGAGAAAGCTCTGGAAACACCATATATTTT
TRBV5-4	TRBJ2-5	.	TRBD1	CASSLAGQVPQYF	TGTGCCAGCAGCTTGGCGGGACAGGTTCCCCAGTACTTC
TRBV29-1	TRBJ1-2	.	TRBD1	CSVPQGAGSYGYTF	TGCAGCGTGCCACAGGGGGCCGGGAGCTATGGCTACACCTTC
TRBV7-6	TRBJ2-2	.	.	CASSPSGGGGELFF	TGTGCCAGCAGCCCCAGTGGGGGAGGCGGGGAGCTGTTTTTT
TRBV7-3	TRBJ1-1	.	TRBD1	CASSLSPPTGRLNTEAFF	TGTGCCAGCAGCTTAAGTCCCCCGACAGGGAGACTGAACACTGAAGCTTTCTTT
TRBV3-1/TRBV3-2	TRBJ2-3	.	TRBD2	CASSQGGGGAPDTQYF	TGTGCCAGCAGCCAGGGAGGCGGGGGGGCCCCAGATACGCAGTATTTT
TRBV27	TRBJ1-1	.	.	CASSLGGGNTEAFF	TGTGCCAGCAGTTTAGGAGGAGGGAACACTGAAGCTTTCTTT
TRBV7-9	TRBJ2-1	.	TRBD2	CASSLSRGGGNEQFF	TGTGCCAGCAGCTTAAGCAGGGGCGGGGGGAATGAGCAGTTCTTC
TRBV27	TRBJ1-1	.	.	CASSGVSPGTEAFF	TGTGCCAGCAGTGGGGTATCGCCAGGGACTGAAGCTTTCTTT
TRBV3-1/TRBV3-2	TRBJ2-7	.	TRBD2	CASSQGLAGESGEQYF	TGTGCCAGCAGCCAAGGCCTAGCGGGGGAATCCGGGGAGCAGTACTTC
TRBV5-5	TRBJ1-3	few	.	CASSSYSELTGTGNTIYF	TGTGCCAGCAGCTCCTATTCCGAACTAACAGGGACTGGAAACACCATATATTTT
TRBV5-1	TRBJ2-7	once	.	CASSLGPARSSSYEQYF	TGCGCCAGCAGCTTGGGCCCCGCCAGGTCGTCCTCCTACGAGCAGTACTTC
TRBV19	TRBJ1-6	.	.	CASSITGIDNSPLHF	TGTGCCAGTAGTATAACAGGGATCGATAATTCACCCCTCCACTTT
TRBV3-1/TRBV3-2	TRBJ2-2	once	.	CASSPIVSGELFF	TGTGCCAGCAGCCCAATTGTGTCCGGGGAGCTGTTTTTT
TRBV28	TRBJ2-5	.	.	CASSSRETQYF	TGTGCCAGCAGCTCTCGGGAGACCCAGTACTTC
TRBV5-6	TRBJ2-5	.	TRBD1	CASSLLTGTGAGETQYF	TGTGCCAGCAGCTTACTTACCGGGACAGGGGCCGGGGAGACCCAGTACTTC
TRBV18	TRBJ1-2	.	TRBD1	CASSPQGQGILGYTF	TGTGCCAGCTCACCACAGGGACAGGGGATTTTAGGCTACACCTTC
TRBV5-5	TRBJ1-2	.	.	CASSLEGGREDGYTF	TGTGCCAGCAGCTTGGAAGGGGGGAGGGAGGATGGCTACACCTTC
TRBV2	TRBJ2-5	.	.	CASRPGSGRYF	TGTGCCAGCAGGCCAGGGTCCGGTCGGTACTTC
TRBV5-1	TRBJ1-1	.	TRBD1	CASSAGTGGTEAFF	TGCGCCAGCAGCGCCGGGACAGGGGGCACTGAAGCTTTCTTT
TRBV7-8	TRBJ1-1	.	.	CASSLRGLSEAFF	TGTGCCAGCAGCTTGCGGGGCCTTAGTGAAGCTTTCTTT
TRBV15	TRBJ1-5	.	.	CATSRDRSSNQPQHF	TGTGCCACCAGCAGAGACCGGTCTAGCAATCAGCCCCAGCATTTT
TRBV5-4	TRBJ2-7	.	TRBD2	CASSLEASGNPYEQYF	TGTGCCAGCAGCTTGGAGGCTAGCGGGAACCCCTACGAGCAGTACTTC
TRBV10-3	TRBJ1-5	.	TRBD1	CAISPGQGFRDPQHF	TGTGCCATCAGTCCGGGACAGGGGTTCAGGGATCCCCAGCATTTT
TRBV11-2	TRBJ2-1	.	.	CASSLGVGRGAIRANEQFF	TGTGCCAGCAGCTTAGGGGTAGGGCGGGGAGCCATCAGGGCCAATGAGCAGTTCTTC
TRBV7-2	TRBJ2-5	.	TRBD2	CASSFSTLATETQYF	TGTGCCAGCAGCTTCTCCACACTAGCGACGGAGACCCAGTACTTC
TRBV6-5	TRBJ2-5	.	TRBD2	CASSLAGGTQETQYF	TGTGCCAGCTCACTAGCGGGGGGTACCCAAGAGACCCAGTACTTC
TRBV5-4	TRBJ2-5	.	.	CASTYEGETQYF	TGTGCCAGCACCTACGAGGGAGAGACCCAGTACTTC
TRBV5-1	TRBJ2-7	.	.	CASSLREGAIYEQYF	TGCGCCAGCAGTTTGCGGGAAGGTGCAATTTACGAGCAGTACTTC
TRBV2	TRBJ2-7	.	TRBD1	CASSPPGQAVPYEQYF	TGTGCCAGCAGCCCCCCCGGACAGGCGGTCCCATACGAGCAGTACTTC
TRBV3-1/TRBV3-2	TRBJ2-1	.	.	CASSQADIGEQFF	TGTGCCAGCAGCCAAGCCGACATTGGTGAGCAGTTCTTC
TRBV5-1	TRBJ2-7	.	.	CASSFSGSYEQYF	TGCGCCAGCAGCTTTTCGGGGTCTTACGAGCAGTACTTC
TRBV12-5	TRBJ1-2	few	TRBD1	CASDIPDRVGYTF	TGTGCTAGCGATATCCCCGACAGGGTTGGCTACACCTTC
TRBV5-4	TRBJ2-1	.	TRBD2	CASTLGGDYNEQFF	TGTGCCAGCACCCTCGGGGGGGATTACAATGAGCAGTTCTTC
TRBV6-2/TRBV6-3	TRBJ2-7	.	TRBD1	CASSLGQGLTYEQYF	TGTGCCAGCAGCCTAGGACAGGGGTTAACCTACGAGCAGTACTTC